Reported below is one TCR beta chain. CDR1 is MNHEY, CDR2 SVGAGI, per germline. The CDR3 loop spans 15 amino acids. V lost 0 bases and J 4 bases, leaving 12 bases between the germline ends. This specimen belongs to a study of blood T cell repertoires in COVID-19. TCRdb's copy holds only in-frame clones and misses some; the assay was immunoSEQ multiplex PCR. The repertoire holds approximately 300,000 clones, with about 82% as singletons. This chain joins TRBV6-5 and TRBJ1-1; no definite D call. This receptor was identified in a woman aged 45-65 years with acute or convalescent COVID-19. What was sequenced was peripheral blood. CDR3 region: CASSYSRFRPTEAFF. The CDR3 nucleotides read TGTGCCAGCAGTTACTCCAGGTTTAGGCCCACTGAAGCTTTCTTT.